One sample yielded the 31 T cell receptor beta chains listed below, sequenced in a study of control samples from healthy donors and cancer patients (dated by TCRdb to 2018 to 2020). The library was built by means of the immunoSEQ multiplex PCR assay. This immuneACCESS table, as held by TCRdb, lists in-frame sequences with V and J called but not all clones. Of the missing ones, under half trace to an unresolved V gene in checked studies; the others have no known cause. The sample table shows more than 150,000 clones, and just under 95% are seen once. Over 1.3% of the sample comes from the top ten. Sequenced material: blood. The source is a young man in good health.

This clone appeared once. The chain combines TRBV18 with TRBJ2-7; 8 nucleotides match TRBD1. V shed 2 bases and J 1 base; nucleotides not matched to a gene: 4. CDR3 length: 15 amino acids. The V gene's germline CDR1 is KGHSH and CDR2 LQKENI. DNA of the CDR3: TGTGCCAGCTCACCAGGGACAGGTTTTTCCTACGAGCAGTACTTC. Protein product: CASSPGTGFSYEQYF.

V gene TRBV9 combines with J gene TRBJ2-3; 10 positions agree with TRBD2. Unmatched junction bases numbered 6, after V lost 10 bases and J lost 1 base. Germline V CDR1 and CDR2: SGDLS, YYNGEE. CDR3 length: 14 residues. The CDR3: CAGRGLAGTDTQYF. The DNA of the CDR3 is TGTGCCGGGAGAGGACTAGCGGGCACAGATACGCAGTATTTT. Combining the CDR3 with reference TRBV9 and TRBJ2-3 gives the whole variable domain DSGVTQTPKHLITATGQRVTLRCSPRSGDLSVYWYQQSLDQGLQFLIQYYNGEERAKGNILERFSAQQFPDLHSELNLSSLELGDSALYFCAGRGLAGTDTQYFGPGTRLTVL.

This clone has a single count. J is TRBJ2-5 and V is TRBV28; TRBD2 is a possible D gene (5 bases). Germline CDR1 MDHEN, CDR2 SYDVKM. V was clipped by 5 bases and J by 4 bases, with 11 bases between them. The CDR3 contains 13 residues. The CDR3, as DNA: TGTGCCAGCAGTCCCACTAGTTCAGAGACCCAGTACTTC. This codes for CASSPTSSETQYF.

The chain links TRBV6-5 to TRBJ1-1, with 9 nucleotides matching TRBD1. With V trimmed by 5 bases and J by 2 bases, 6 bases remained unmatched. The CDR3 extends over 15 amino acids. The V gene's germline CDR1 is MNHEY and CDR2 SVGAGI. DNA for the CDR3: TGTGCCAGCAGTAGGGACAGGGATCCCAACACTGAAGCTTTCTTT. Translated: CASSRDRDPNTEAFF.

The chain joins TRBV19 to TRBJ2-4; D gene unclear. CDR3 size: 11 residues. The V end lost 3 bases, the J end lost 8 bases, and 5 bases lay between the germline ends. Germline V gives CDR1 LNHDA, CDR2 SQIVND (reference sequence). In DNA form, the CDR3 reads TGTGCCAGTAGTATTCGTGACATTCAGTACTTC. Translated: CASSIRDIQYF.

Here the CDR3 DNA reads TGTGCCAGCAGATACCAGGGGGGAAGCTCCTACGAGCAGTACTTC. Encoded protein: CASRYQGGSSYEQYF. The V call is TRBV6-2 or TRBV6-3, the J call TRBJ2-7; weak D call: TRBD1 (7 bases). The CDR3 length is 15 residues. The germline V gene encodes CDR1 MNHEY and CDR2 SVGEGT. V lost 6 bases and J 0 bases, leaving 15 bases between the germline ends.

The rearrangement links TRBV21-1 to TRBJ1-5; TRBD1, the table's D call, was not compared with the DNA. TRBV21-1 is tagged as a pseudogene. This CDR3 is 18 amino acids long. As DNA, the CDR3 is TGTGCCAGCAGCAAAGTATCACGGACAGGGGGCAGCAATCAGCCCCAGCATTTT. This sequence encodes CASSKVSRTGGSNQPQHF.

The rearrangement links TRBV7-9 to TRBJ2-7; D ambiguous. Trimming took off 4 bases at V and 1 base at J, with 11 bases between the two ends. The CDR3 consists of 14 residues. Germline V gene sequence: CDR1 SEHNR, CDR2 FQNEAQ (reference sequence). CDR3 nucleotide sequence: TGTGCCAGCAGCTACGGGCCCACATCCTACGAGCAGTACTTC. It encodes CASSYGPTSYEQYF.

The chain carries TRBV5-6 and TRBJ1-1; D remains unclear. The CDR3 contains 13 residues. Per germline, CDR1 SGHDT and CDR2 YYEEEE. The V end lost 2 bases, the J end lost 3 bases, and 8 bases lay between the germline ends. Here the CDR3 reads CASSFGVDTEAFF. Here the CDR3 DNA reads TGTGCCAGCAGCTTCGGGGTAGACACTGAAGCTTTCTTT.

A remark on this clone: A read error may produce the germline difference seen at one junction end. The chain is built from TRBV4-1 and TRBJ2-3, with 7 bases aligning to TRBD2. This CDR3 region has 17 residues. CDR1 MGHRA and CDR2 YSYEKL come from the germline V gene. CDR3 sequence reads: CASGQDIGPGRADTQYF. CDR3 nucleotides: TGCGCCAGCGGCCAAGATATCGGACCAGGGAGGGCAGATACGCAGTATTTT.

The V and J genes are TRBV3-1 (or the pseudogene TRBV3-2) and TRBJ2-3; tentative D call: TRBD1 (6 bases). Trimming left V 6 bases short and J 2 bases short, with 18 bases between. The CDR3 is 16 amino acids. Germline CDR1 and CDR2: LGHDT and YNNKEL (reference sequence). The CDR3 reads CASSTIRGWPTDTQYF. Written as DNA, the CDR3 is TGTGCCAGCAGTACAATCAGGGGATGGCCCACAGATACGCAGTATTTT.

The gene calls are TRBV7-2 and TRBJ2-5; D is possibly TRBD2 (5 bases). The V end lost 5 bases, the J end lost 2 bases, and 9 bases lay between the germline ends. CDR1 is SGHTA and CDR2 is FQGNSA in the germline V gene. The CDR3 loop spans 13 amino acids. CDR3 region: CASSPPGQETQYF. The CDR3 nucleotides read TGTGCCAGCAGCCCGCCGGGGCAAGAGACCCAGTACTTC.

The chain carries TRBV3-1 (or the pseudogene TRBV3-2) and TRBJ1-3, with TRBD1 matching 8 bases. The ends lost 0 bases at V and 5 bases at J; junction bases unmatched: 3. This CDR3 comprises 15 residues. CDR1 is LGHDT, CDR2 YNNKEL, per germline (reference sequence). The DNA of the CDR3 is TGTGCCAGCAGCCAAGACGGACAGGGAAGAAACACCATATATTTT. Its translation: CASSQDGQGRNTIYF.

V usage is TRBV7-3 and J usage is TRBJ2-7; TRBD2 agrees at 12 bases. There are 15 residues in the CDR3. CDR1 and CDR2 from the germline V gene are SGHTA and FQGTGA. Germline trimming cut 5 bases from V and 5 bases from J; bases unmatched to any gene: 7. The DNA of the CDR3 is TGTGCCAGCAGCCCGACTAGCGGGGGTCTCCACGAGCAGTACTTC. This sequence encodes CASSPTSGGLHEQYF.

The gene calls are TRBV5-5 and TRBJ2-7; D may be TRBD1 (6 bases). The CDR3 extends over 14 amino acids. V lost 3 bases and J lost 7, with 17 bases in between. CDR1 SGHKS and CDR2 YYEKEE come from the germline V gene (reference sequence). Here the CDR3 reads CASSSRQAVGEQYF. CDR3 bases: TGTGCCAGCAGCTCGCGACAGGCAGTGGGGGAGCAGTACTTC. Full variable domain (remainder filled in from reference TRBV5-5 and TRBJ2-7): DAGVTQSPTHLIKTRGQQVTLRCSPISGHKSVSWYQQVLGQGPQFIFQYYEKEERGRGNFPDRFSARQFPNYSSELNVNALLLGDSALYLCASSSRQAVGEQYFGPGTRLTVT.

The chain carries TRBV9 and TRBJ2-7; D is perhaps TRBD1 or TRBD2 (5 bases each). The germline CDR1 and CDR2 sequences are SGDLS and YYNGEE. The CDR3 has 15 amino acids. With 4 bases removed from V and 3 bases from J, the gap between germline ends came to 17 bases. The CDR3 region has the DNA TGTGCCAGCAGCTCCCGGGACGGTAAACTCTACGAGCAGTACTTC. Translated: CASSSRDGKLYEQYF.

The rearrangement uses TRBV7-2 and TRBJ1-6, with D possibly matching TRBD1 (5 bases). CDR1 and CDR2 from the germline V gene are SGHTA and FQGNSA. CDR3 length: 15 amino acids. V lost 5 bases and J 7 bases, leaving 15 bases between the germline ends. The CDR3 loop reads CASSDQQGTNSPLHF. For the CDR3, the DNA is TGTGCCAGCAGCGACCAGCAGGGAACGAATTCACCCCTCCACTTT.

This chain joins TRBV12-5 and TRBJ2-7; D is unclear. Germline loops: CDR1 LGHNT, CDR2 FRNRAP. Deletions cut 3 bases from V and 4 bases from J, with 16 bases between. This CDR3 has 15 amino acids. The CDR3 reads CASGLGREDSYEQYF. The CDR3 coding sequence is TGTGCTAGTGGTTTAGGGCGTGAGGATAGTTACGAGCAGTACTTC.

The chain links TRBV2 to TRBJ2-5; 10 bases match TRBD2. Germline V gives CDR1 SNHLY, CDR2 FYNNEI. Germline trimming cut 8 bases from V and 4 bases from J; bases unmatched to any gene: 10. The CDR3 length is 15 residues. The CDR3 nucleotides read TGTGCCAGCGGACAAAGCGGGGGGGCTGGAGAGACCCAGTACTTC. Protein sequence: CASGQSGGAGETQYF.

The V call is TRBV2, the J call TRBJ1-3; a weak D match, TRBD1 (5 bases). The length of the CDR3 is 16 residues. The V end lost 3 bases, the J end lost 0 bases, and 12 bases lay between the germline ends. Germline CDR1 and CDR2: SNHLY and FYNNEI. CDR3 nucleotide sequence: TGTGCCAGCAGTGAGTACCCAGGGACCTCTGGAAACACCATATATTTT. As protein: CASSEYPGTSGNTIYF. The full variable domain, rest sourced from reference TRBV2 and TRBJ1-3, is EPEVTQTPSHQVTQMGQEVILRCVPISNHLYFYWYRQILGQKVEFLVSFYNNEISEKSEIFDDQFSVERPDGSNFTLKIRSTKLEDSAMYFCASSEYPGTSGNTIYFGEGSWLTVV.

In regard to this clone: The germline gene is not matched at one end of the junction; a read error may be the cause. The CDR3, as DNA: TGTGCCAGCAGTTTGACGGGACAGTGGGACTTC. It is translated as CASSLTGQWDF. This chain connects TRBV28 to TRBJ2-7, with 7 bases fitting TRBD1. Germline values: CDR1 MDHEN, CDR2 SYDVKM. The CDR3 consists of 11 residues.

The rearrangement uses TRBV6-5 and TRBJ1-2; 9 positions agree with TRBD1. Trimming removed 7 bases from V and 7 bases from J; junction bases left unmatched: 13. The germline CDR1 and CDR2 sequences are MNHEY and SVGAGI. The CDR3 is 15 amino acids. CDR3 DNA sequence: TGTGCCAGCAAAGCTGCAACGGGACAGGGATTTGGCTACACCTTC. This sequence encodes CASKAATGQGFGYTF.

The V gene is TRBV4-1, the J gene TRBJ1-1; D unclear. Trimming shortened V by 1 base and J by 4 bases, and 7 bases separated the two germline ends. In germline, CDR1 is MGHRA, CDR2 YSYEKL. The CDR3 has 13 residues. The CDR3, as DNA: TGCGCCAGCAGCCAAGGGGCCGGCACTGAAGCTTTCTTT. Translating gives CASSQGAGTEAFF.

This clone was detected only once. This CDR3 is CASSFGEGSSSGNTIYF. CDR3 coding DNA: TGTGCCAGCAGCTTTGGAGAGGGCAGTTCATCTGGAAACACCATATATTTT. The chain carries TRBV7-9 and TRBJ1-3; D is undetermined. The V gene's germline CDR1 is SEHNR and CDR2 FQNEAQ (reference sequence). Trimming left V 3 bases short and J 1 base short, with 16 bases between. The CDR3 sequence is 17 residues long.

J is TRBJ2-7 and V is TRBV6-1; 7 positions match TRBD2. The CDR3 spans 15 residues. CDR1 is MNHNS, CDR2 SASEGT, per germline. Trimming at V came to 2 bases and at J to 5 bases, leaving 9 bases not matched to a gene. As DNA, the CDR3 is TGTGCCAGCAGTGAACTCGCGGGAGATAGCGACGAGCAGTACTTC. Amino acids: CASSELAGDSDEQYF.

The chain joins TRBV29-1 to TRBJ2-7, with D hard to call. Trimming left V 0 bases short and J 2 bases short, with 8 bases between. Germline CDR1 and CDR2: SQVTM and ANQGSEA. The CDR3 runs to 13 residues. CDR3 in DNA: TGCAGCGTTGAAGAGGACGGCCCCTACGAGCAGTACTTC. Translating it yields CSVEEDGPYEQYF.

This chain uses TRBV11-3 with TRBJ1-6; perhaps TRBD1 as D (6 bases). The CDR3 runs 13 residues. V lost 3 bases and J lost 10, with 10 bases in between. Germline V gives CDR1 SGHNT, CDR2 YENEEA. CDR3 in amino acids: CASSLGAGSPLHF. The CDR3 bases are TGTGCCAGCAGCTTGGGGGCTGGGTCACCCCTCCACTTT.

This rearrangement joins TRBV2 to TRBJ2-7, with a tentative D call TRBD2 (5 bases). The CDR3 extends over 12 amino acids. The ends were cut back, 6 bases at V and 1 base at J, with 7 bases in the middle. CDR1 SNHLY and CDR2 FYNNEI come from the germline V gene. CDR3 in amino acids: CASRRGSYEQYF. CDR3 nucleotide sequence: TGTGCCAGCAGAAGAGGGTCCTACGAGCAGTACTTC.

The chain uses TRBV28 and TRBJ1-3; weak D call: TRBD1 (6 bases). Trimming cost V 7 bases and J 4 bases, with 17 bases left between them. This CDR3 comprises 15 residues. Germline V CDR1 and CDR2: MDHEN, SYDVKM. Written as DNA, the CDR3 is TGTGCCAGCACCCCGCCCGGGGGCAGAGGAAACACCATATATTTT. It codes for CASTPPGGRGNTIYF.

The gene calls are TRBV9 and TRBJ2-1; 11 nucleotides agree with TRBD2. CDR3 length: 19 residues. J gave up 4 bases and V 3 bases, and 15 bases lay outside the gene matches. The germline CDR1 and CDR2 sequences are SGDLS and YYNGEE. CDR3: CASSAGTTSGGAGYNEQFF. As DNA, the CDR3 is TGTGCCAGCAGCGCGGGAACAACTAGCGGGGGAGCTGGATACAATGAGCAGTTCTTC.

The chain uses TRBV10-3 and TRBJ1-3; D is uncertain. Germline-derived CDR1 and CDR2 are ENHRY and SYGVKD. The V gene lost 2 bases and the J gene lost 2 bases, with 4 bases spanning the gap. The CDR3 covers 13 residues. The CDR3 spells CAISETAGNTIYF. The CDR3 DNA is TGTGCCATCAGTGAGACCGCTGGAAACACCATATATTTT.